Given below is one TCR beta chain in context. Its specificity is not known. The V and J ends lost 4 bases and 0 bases, in that order; junction bases with no gene match: 1. The CDR3 is made up of 13 amino acids. Germline V lookup: CDR1 GTSNPN, CDR2 SVGIG (reference sequence). This entry is derived from a study of cytomegalovirus exposure and HLA in healthy donors. This PCR relied on a set of 60 Vbeta primers and 13 Jbeta primers. Using immunoSEQ multiplex PCR, the repertoire was profiled, and TCRdb retains in-frame clones only, with some absent. The table includes fewer than 150,000 clones, roughly 74% detected once. Overall study results and limits: Previously analyzed data showed that most TCR beta V segments were productive at a frequency of about 87% or about 30%.

Input material: PBMCs. This chain connects TRBV30 to TRBJ2-3; TRBD2 matches 7 bases. The receptor was isolated from a woman in her forties in good health and CMV-seropositive. DNA for the CDR3: TGTGCCTGGACTAGCGGCAGCACAGATACGCAGTATTTT. This encodes CAWTSGSTDTQYF.